One and the same sample provided the 5 T cell receptor beta chains below, sequenced in a study of Ad26.COV2.S vaccination and SARS-CoV-2 variants. Clones were sequenced by immunoSEQ multiplex PCR, and TCRdb holds only the in-frame ones, with some missing. The repertoire holds 290,000 or so clones, with 70% to 90% as singletons. Treatment denoted: some 20 received Ad26.COV2.S at low or high dose, single or two shots; five or six received placebo; per-sample allocation not given. Samples analyzed were those drawn on day 63 after the first vaccine or placebo injection. The starting material was peripheral blood, obtained in a trial of Ad26.COV2.S vaccine versus placebo. These receptors were taken from a person between 18 and 60 years old who received the Ad26.COV2.S COVID-19 vaccine or a placebo.

The chain carries TRBV7-2 and TRBJ2-3, with D perhaps TRBD1 or TRBD2 (6 bases each). Trimming pared 6 bases from V and 8 bases from J, leaving 18 bases between. From germline, CDR1 is SGHTA and CDR2 FQGNSA. The CDR3 extends over 14 amino acids. The DNA for the CDR3 is TGTGCCAGCAGTCCAGAAGGGGGGTTGGGTACGCAGTATTTT. Translating it yields CASSPEGGLGTQYF.

The V call is TRBV7-2, the J call TRBJ2-3; tentatively, D is TRBD1 (5 bases). CDR3 size: 16 residues. Germline-derived CDR1 and CDR2 are SGHTA and FQGNSA. V was pared by 1 base and J by 2 bases, with 13 bases between. DNA for the CDR3: TGTGCCAGCAGCTTAGGAGGATCAGGGTTCACAGATACGCAGTATTTT. It specifies CASSLGGSGFTDTQYF.

The chain couples TRBV11-3 to TRBJ1-1; the D is unclear. Germline loops: CDR1 SGHNT, CDR2 YENEEA. This CDR3 has 13 amino acids. V lost 5 bases, J lost 0 bases, and 7 bases lay in between. CDR3 sequence: CASSRHLNTEAFF. CDR3 DNA sequence: TGTGCCAGCAGCAGACACCTGAACACTGAAGCTTTCTTT.

V and J are TRBV12-3 or TRBV12-4 and TRBJ2-2; the D is unclear. The CDR3 is 11 amino acids. V lost 8 bases to trimming and J lost 6 bases, with 7 bases between them. The CDR3 protein is CASSGAGELFF. DNA for the CDR3: TGTGCCAGCTCTGGGGCCGGGGAGCTGTTTTTT.

This chain joins TRBV19 and TRBJ2-3; 14 nucleotides match TRBD2. Germline lookup yields CDR1 LNHDA and CDR2 SQIVND (reference sequence). This CDR3 is 16 amino acids long. Trimming took 9 bases from V and 4 from J; bases not matched to a gene: 9. The CDR3 DNA reads as TGTGCCAGCGATGGGACTAGCGGGAGCATGTCAGATACGCAGTATTTT. Amino acids: CASDGTSGSMSDTQYF.